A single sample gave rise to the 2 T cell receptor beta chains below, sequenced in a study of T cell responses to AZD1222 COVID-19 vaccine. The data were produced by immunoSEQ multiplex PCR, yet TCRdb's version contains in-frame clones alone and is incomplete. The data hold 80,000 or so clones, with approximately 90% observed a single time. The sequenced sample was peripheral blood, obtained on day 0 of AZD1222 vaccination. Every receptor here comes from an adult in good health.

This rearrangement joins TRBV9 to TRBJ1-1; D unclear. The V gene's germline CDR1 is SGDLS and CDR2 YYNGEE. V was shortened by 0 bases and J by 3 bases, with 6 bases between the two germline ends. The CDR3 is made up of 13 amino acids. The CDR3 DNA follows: TGTGCCAGCAGCGTAGCTCAGCACACTGAAGCTTTCTTT. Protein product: CASSVAQHTEAFF.

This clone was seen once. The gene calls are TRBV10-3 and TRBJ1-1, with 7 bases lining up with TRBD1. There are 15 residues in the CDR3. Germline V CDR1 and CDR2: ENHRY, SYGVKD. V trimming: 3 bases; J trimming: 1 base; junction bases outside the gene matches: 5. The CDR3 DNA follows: TGTGCCATCAGTGACCGGGACAGAGAGAACACTGAAGCTTTCTTT. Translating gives CAISDRDRENTEAFF.